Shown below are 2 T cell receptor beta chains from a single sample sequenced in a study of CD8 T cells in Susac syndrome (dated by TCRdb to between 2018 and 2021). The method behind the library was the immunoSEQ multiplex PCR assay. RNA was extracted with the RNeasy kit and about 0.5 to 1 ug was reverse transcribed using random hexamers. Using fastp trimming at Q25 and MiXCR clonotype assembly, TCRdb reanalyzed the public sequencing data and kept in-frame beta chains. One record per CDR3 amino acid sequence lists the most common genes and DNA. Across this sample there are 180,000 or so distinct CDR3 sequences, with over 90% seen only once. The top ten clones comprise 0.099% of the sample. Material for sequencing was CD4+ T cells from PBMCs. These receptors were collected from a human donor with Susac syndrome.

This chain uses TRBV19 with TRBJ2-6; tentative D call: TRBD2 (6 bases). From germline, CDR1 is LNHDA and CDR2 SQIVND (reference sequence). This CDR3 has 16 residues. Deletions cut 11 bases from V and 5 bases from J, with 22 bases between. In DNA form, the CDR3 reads TGTGCCCTTCAGGGCTGCGGGGACCGCTGGGCCAACGTCCTGACTTTC. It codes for CALQGCGDRWANVLTF.

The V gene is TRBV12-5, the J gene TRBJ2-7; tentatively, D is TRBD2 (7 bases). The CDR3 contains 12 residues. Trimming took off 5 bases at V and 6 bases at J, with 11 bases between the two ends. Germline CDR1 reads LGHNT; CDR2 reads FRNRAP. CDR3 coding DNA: TGTGCTAGTGGTCATGGGGGGGCCGAGCAGTACTTC. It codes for CASGHGGAEQYF.